This entry describes one TCR beta chain. Other DNA sequences in the same sample also yield this CDR3. This sample stems from a study of blood T cell repertoires in COVID-19. The wider study: The samples span acute and convalescent COVID-19 from the United States, Italy and Spain. PBMCs, B-cell-depleted T cells, or T cells were the source of the cDNA or gDNA that made up the material.

Germline loops: CDR1 SGHNT, CDR2 YYREEE (reference sequence). This CDR3 is 14 amino acids long. After removal of 4 bases from V and 4 bases from J, the junction contained 6 bases not matched to a gene. Original analysis: The authors estimated nucleated cell counts from reference gene primer amplification. Method: immunoSEQ multiplex PCR; TCRdb's copy keeps in-frame clones and lacks some. V and J calls and clone size come straight from that table; D and trimming were deduced from the DNA. The sample lists more than 60,000 clones; over 75% were seen once. Material: peripheral blood. The clonotype comes from a human donor in a cohort sampled during active COVID-19. The J gene is TRBJ2-7, the V gene TRBV5-4, with TRBD1 identical over 9 bases. CDR3 in DNA: TGTGCCAGCAGCCCCCCCGGACAGGGGTACGAGCAGTACTTC. Amino acid sequence: CASSPPGQGYEQYF.